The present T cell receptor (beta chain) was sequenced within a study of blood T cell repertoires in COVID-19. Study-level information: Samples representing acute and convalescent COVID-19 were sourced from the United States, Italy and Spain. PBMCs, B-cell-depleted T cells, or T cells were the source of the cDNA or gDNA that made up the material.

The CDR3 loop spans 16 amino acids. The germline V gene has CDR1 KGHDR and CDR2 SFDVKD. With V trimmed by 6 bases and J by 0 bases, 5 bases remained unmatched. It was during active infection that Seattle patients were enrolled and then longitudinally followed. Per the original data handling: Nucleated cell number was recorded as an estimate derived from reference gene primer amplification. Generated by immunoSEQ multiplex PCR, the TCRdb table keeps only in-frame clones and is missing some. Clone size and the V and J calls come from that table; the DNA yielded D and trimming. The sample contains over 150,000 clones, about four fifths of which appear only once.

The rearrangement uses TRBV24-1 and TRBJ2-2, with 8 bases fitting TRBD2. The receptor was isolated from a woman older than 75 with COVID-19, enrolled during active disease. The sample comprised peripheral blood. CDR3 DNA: TGTGCCACCAGTAACGGGAGGGAAGCGAACACCGGGGAGCTGTTTTTT. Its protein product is CATSNGREANTGELFF.